These 30 T cell receptor beta chains share one sample of origin, sequenced in a study of TIL therapy for anti-PD-1-resistant metastatic lung cancer. The immunoSEQ assay was v3. Profiled with immunoSEQ multiplex PCR; TCRdb holds only in-frame clones, not every one. Found here are just under 60,000 clones, more than 60% of them singletons; the top ten hold 1.8%. Described time point: pre-treatment sample, taken before nivolumab and TIL therapy. The starting material was blood, obtained at baseline. The source is a person between 25 and 80 years old with non-small cell lung cancer.

This chain joins TRBV7-2 and TRBJ2-6; TRBD1 matches at 8 bases. This CDR3 has 19 residues. Losses at the gene ends were 1 base for V and 0 bases for J; bases not matched to a gene: 8. Germline CDR1 reads SGHTA; CDR2 reads FQGNSA. This CDR3 is CASSLVLGTGLSGANVLTF. The CDR3 DNA reads as TGTGCCAGCAGCTTAGTACTGGGGACAGGACTCTCTGGGGCCAACGTCCTGACTTTC.

The chain combines TRBV7-2 with TRBJ2-3; possibly TRBD1 for D (5 bases). Per germline, CDR1 SGHTA and CDR2 FQGNSA. The CDR3 runs to 16 residues. Trimming removed 0 bases from V and 5 bases from J, with 15 bases in between. The chain's CDR3 is CASSLALRSRVDTQYF. CDR3 DNA sequence: TGTGCCAGCAGCTTAGCGCTCCGTTCCAGGGTAGATACGCAGTATTTT.

The V and J genes are TRBV2 and TRBJ1-1; D is ambiguous. Trimming left V 4 bases short and J 1 base short, with 7 bases between. Germline V CDR1 and CDR2: SNHLY, FYNNEI. The CDR3 runs 13 residues. DNA of the CDR3: TGTGCCAGCAGTGTACGCCCGAACACTGAAGCTTTCTTT. Its translation is CASSVRPNTEAFF.

The rearrangement uses TRBV20-1 and TRBJ1-5; TRBD1 is a possible D gene (6 bases). Trimming stripped 4 bases from V and 15 bases from J, with 16 bases between. CDR3 length equals 11 residues. Germline values: CDR1 DFQATT, CDR2 SNEGSKA (reference sequence). This CDR3 is CSANTGTLRHF. The CDR3, as DNA: TGCAGTGCTAATACCGGGACACTAAGGCATTTT.

This clone was seen a handful of times. The chain carries TRBV7-9 and TRBJ2-7; no clear D gene. Germline V gene sequence: CDR1 SEHNR, CDR2 FQNEAQ (reference sequence). V lost 7 bases to trimming and J lost 3 bases, with 13 bases between them. This CDR3 comprises 13 residues. This CDR3 reads CASTPPPRYEQYF. CDR3 bases: TGTGCCAGCACCCCCCCTCCCCGCTACGAGCAGTACTTC.

This clone was seen once. The V gene is TRBV4-3, the J gene TRBJ2-7, with D perhaps TRBD1 (5 bases). CDR3 length equals 15 residues. Germline V lookup: CDR1 LGHNA, CDR2 YSLEER. V was trimmed by 0 bases and J by 2 bases, leaving 11 bases between them. DNA for the CDR3: TGCGCCAGCAGCCAAGACCAGGGCCGAACCTACGAGCAGTACTTC. It yields the protein CASSQDQGRTYEQYF.

The chain links TRBV27 to TRBJ2-3; 9 nucleotides match TRBD2. Germline assignment: CDR1 MNHEY and CDR2 SMNVEV (reference sequence). The CDR3 is 14 amino acids. J was trimmed by 6 bases and V by 2 bases; bases with no gene match: 3. DNA of the CDR3: TGTGCCAGCAGTTTAGCGGGAGGGCTGGATACGCAGTATTTT. It translates to CASSLAGGLDTQYF.

The V call is TRBV4-2, the J call TRBJ1-4, with D possibly TRBD1 on 6 matching bases. Trimming shortened V by 4 bases and J by 0 bases, and 12 bases separated the two germline ends. This CDR3 has 16 amino acids. Germline V gene sequence: CDR1 LGHNA, CDR2 YNFKEQ. CDR3 DNA sequence: TGTGCCAGCAGCCGGGGACAAACAGCAACTAATGAAAAACTGTTTTTT. It codes for CASSRGQTATNEKLFF.

V is TRBV30 and J is TRBJ2-7; D not certain. Between the trimmed V and J ends, which lost 4 bases and 3 bases, there was a span of 19 bases. Looked up from germline, CDR1 is GTSNPN and CDR2 is SVGIG (reference sequence). The CDR3 extends over 15 amino acids. CDR3 bases: TGTGCCTGGACAGTACGACACGGTGGGGACTACGAGCAGTACTTC. Amino acids: CAWTVRHGGDYEQYF.

The chain recombines TRBV11-2 with TRBJ2-1; D gene ambiguous. Germline V gene sequence: CDR1 SGHAT, CDR2 FQNNGV. V was pared by 2 bases and J by 0 bases, with 8 bases between. This CDR3 spans 15 amino acids. The chain's CDR3 is CASSLQDPSYNEQFF. In DNA form, the CDR3 reads TGTGCCAGCAGCTTACAGGACCCCTCCTACAATGAGCAGTTCTTC.

This clone was detected only once. The CDR3 DNA sequence: TGTGCCAGCAGCTCCAGGCGGCTAGCGGGGGGTGGAGATACGCAGTATTTT. Translation gives CASSSRRLAGGGDTQYF. The chain combines TRBV28 with TRBJ2-3; 11 bases map to TRBD2. CDR3 length equals 17 residues. The J segment lost 5 bases and the V segment lost 6 bases, leaving 13 bases of the junction unmatched. Germline CDR1 and CDR2: MDHEN and SYDVKM. Complete variable domain (other parts from reference TRBV28 and TRBJ2-3): DVKVTQSSRYLVKRTGEKVFLECVQDMDHENMFWYRQDPGLGLRLIYFSYDVKMKEKGDIPEGYSVSREKKERFSLILESASTNQTSMYLCASSSRRLAGGGDTQYFGPGTRLTVL.

The chain has TRBV5-4 and TRBJ2-1, with 8 bases aligning to TRBD2. J gave up 7 bases and V 7 bases, and 19 bases lay outside the gene matches. CDR1 and CDR2 from the germline V gene are SGHNT and YYREEE (reference sequence). The CDR3 covers 17 residues. The CDR3 reads CASFALPSGSTENEQFF. The DNA for the CDR3 is TGTGCCAGCTTCGCCCTCCCGAGCGGGAGCACGGAGAATGAGCAGTTCTTC.

J is TRBJ2-7 and V is TRBV15; 7 nucleotides line up with TRBD1. Germline trimming cut 0 bases from V and 0 bases from J; bases unmatched to any gene: 8. This CDR3 region has 17 residues. In germline, CDR1 is LNHNV, CDR2 YYDKDF (reference sequence). CDR3 in DNA: TGTGCCACCAGCAGAGATTCTAGGGGGCATAGCTCCTACGAGCAGTACTTC. Protein: CATSRDSRGHSSYEQYF. Filled out from reference TRBV15 and TRBJ2-7, the complete variable domain reads DAMVIQNPRYQVTQFGKPVTLSCSQTLNHNVMYWYQQKSSQAPKLLFHYYDKDFNNEADTPDNFQSRRPNTSFCFLDIRSPGLGDTAMYLCATSRDSRGHSSYEQYFGPGTRLTVT.

This chain joins TRBV6-1 and TRBJ2-3, with D hard to call. The CDR3 consists of 14 residues. Germline V lookup: CDR1 MNHNS, CDR2 SASEGT. The V end was cut by 3 bases, the J end by 1 base, with 8 bases between. This chain's CDR3 is CASSDLSGTDTQYF. The CDR3, as DNA: TGTGCCAGCAGTGATTTGAGCGGCACAGATACGCAGTATTTT.

This rearrangement joins TRBV4-3 to TRBJ1-4, with D perhaps TRBD1 (5 bases). Deletions cut 0 bases from V and 0 bases from J, with 14 bases between. Germline CDR1 LGHNA, CDR2 YSLEER. This CDR3 comprises 18 residues. CDR3 sequence reads: CASSQDRRGGATNEKLFF. The CDR3 DNA reads as TGCGCCAGCAGCCAAGATCGTCGGGGCGGTGCAACTAATGAAAAACTGTTTTTT.

The chain uses TRBV11-1 and TRBJ2-3; D remains unclear. The CDR3 runs 13 residues. Trimming removed 1 base at V and 3 bases at J, with 5 bases between. Germline V gene lookup returns CDR1 SGHAT and CDR2 FQDESV (reference sequence). CDR3 in amino acids: CASSLGGTDTQYF. CDR3 bases: TGTGCCAGCAGCTTAGGAGGTACAGATACGCAGTATTTT.

The rearrangement uses TRBV5-6 and TRBJ2-5, with 14 bases lining up with TRBD2. CDR3 size: 17 residues. The V segment lost 4 bases and the J segment 5 bases; nucleotides outside the gene matches: 10. CDR1 and CDR2 from the germline V gene are SGHDT and YYEEEE. This CDR3 reads CASSRLGTSGGRETQYF. In DNA form, the CDR3 reads TGTGCCAGCAGCCGCCTCGGGACTAGCGGGGGTCGGGAGACCCAGTACTTC. Together with reference TRBV5-6 and TRBJ2-5, the CDR3 gives the full variable domain: DAGVTQSPTHLIKTRGQQVTLRCSPKSGHDTVSWYQQALGQGPQFIFQYYEEEERQRGNFPDRFSGHQFPNYSSELNVNALLLGDSALYLCASSRLGTSGGRETQYFGPGTRLLVL.

V usage is TRBV4-2 and J usage is TRBJ2-1; 7 bases match TRBD2. V was pared by 0 bases and J by 2 bases, with 7 bases of the junction left unmatched. CDR3 length: 17 amino acids. Germline CDR1 is LGHNA and CDR2 is YNFKEQ. The CDR3 nucleotides read TGTGCCAGCAGCCAAGAAGAACGAGCGGGGACCTACAATGAGCAGTTCTTC. The encoded protein is CASSQEERAGTYNEQFF.

The genes are TRBV2 and TRBJ1-1; no firm D call. V shed 6 bases and J shed 6 bases, with 14 bases lying between them. Germline CDR1 SNHLY, CDR2 FYNNEI. The CDR3 extends over 13 amino acids. DNA for the CDR3: TGTGCCAGCAGCGGCACGGGGTCCTCTGAAGCTTTCTTT. This encodes CASSGTGSSEAFF.

The chain recombines TRBV7-2 with TRBJ1-4; D remains unclear. V was trimmed by 1 base and J by 0 bases, leaving 6 bases between them. CDR1 and CDR2 (germline): SGHTA, FQGNSA. CDR3 length: 15 amino acids. The CDR3 sequence is CASSLVGATNEKLFF. DNA for the CDR3: TGTGCCAGCAGCTTAGTTGGGGCAACTAATGAAAAACTGTTTTTT.

The genes are TRBV29-1 and TRBJ2-7; D call uncertain. The CDR3 sequence is 12 residues long. Trimming stripped 4 bases from V and 1 base from J, with 8 bases between. Germline V gene sequence: CDR1 SQVTM, CDR2 ANQGSEA. CDR3 amino acids: CSVVSTSYEQYF. The DNA of the CDR3 is TGCAGCGTTGTAAGTACTTCCTACGAGCAGTACTTC.

This chain uses TRBV11-2 with TRBJ2-7; TRBD2 matches 14 bases. The CDR3 has 15 residues. Germline lookup yields CDR1 SGHAT and CDR2 FQNNGV. With V trimmed by 5 bases and J by 5 bases, 5 bases remained unmatched. The DNA of the CDR3 is TGTGCCAGCAGCCCGGGACTAGCGGGAGACCACGAGCAGTACTTC. Its protein is CASSPGLAGDHEQYF.

This chain joins TRBV6-6 and TRBJ1-1; 8 bases match TRBD1. This CDR3 is built from 15 residues. CDR1 MNHNY and CDR2 SVGAGI come from the germline V gene (reference sequence). V trimming: 5 bases; J trimming: 0 bases; junction bases outside the gene matches: 5. The CDR3 protein is CASSPTGALNTEAFF. Here the CDR3 DNA reads TGTGCCAGCAGTCCGACAGGGGCCCTGAACACTGAAGCTTTCTTT.

The V and J genes are TRBV21-1 and TRBJ2-1; TRBD2 is taken as the D call from the table, unchecked against the DNA. TRBV21-1 is listed as a pseudogene. This CDR3 contains 14 residues. The CDR3 here is CASSNDTRRNEQFF. The DNA for the CDR3 is TGTGCCAGCAGCAACGACACAAGGAGGAATGAGCAGTTCTTC.

This clone came up once. This rearrangement joins TRBV11-3 to TRBJ2-3; D possibly corresponds to TRBD1 (5 bases). The V gene lost 4 bases and the J gene lost 1 base, with 12 bases spanning the gap. The CDR3 runs to 15 residues. From germline, CDR1 is SGHNT and CDR2 YENEEA. CDR3 residues: CASSSGQGGTDTQYF. The CDR3 nucleotides are TGTGCCAGCAGCTCGGGTCAGGGTGGCACAGATACGCAGTATTTT.

The genes are TRBV2 and TRBJ1-5, with TRBD1 matching 9 bases. Germline CDR1 and CDR2: SNHLY and FYNNEI. This CDR3 is built from 14 residues. The J segment lost 6 bases and the V segment lost 8 bases, leaving 8 bases of the junction unmatched. The CDR3 region has the DNA TGTGCCAGCGGGCGACAGGGGGGAGGTCAGCCCCAGCATTTT. This codes for CASGRQGGGQPQHF.

This clone was seen just once. One junction end does not reproduce the germline sequence, and a read error may be involved. CDR3 sequence: CASTLRGVNTGELFF. For the CDR3, the DNA is TGTGCCAGCACTTTACGGGGCGTAAATACCGGGGAGCTGTTTTTT. The rearrangement uses TRBV27 and TRBJ2-2; perhaps D is TRBD1 or TRBD2 (5 bases each). The V gene's germline CDR1 is MNHEY and CDR2 SMNVEV (reference sequence). This CDR3 comprises 15 residues.

The chain employs TRBV4-2 and TRBJ2-2; D not certain. The CDR3 consists of 13 residues. The germline V gene has CDR1 LGHNA and CDR2 YNFKEQ. Trimming left V 0 bases short and J 6 bases short, with 5 bases between. This CDR3 is CASSQDGAGELFF. The CDR3 DNA reads TGTGCCAGCAGCCAAGACGGAGCCGGGGAGCTGTTTTTT.

The V gene is TRBV2, the J gene TRBJ1-5, with TRBD1 as a possible D gene (5 bases). This CDR3 has 14 amino acids. Germline values: CDR1 SNHLY, CDR2 FYNNEI. The ends were cut back, 3 bases at V and 6 bases at J, with 12 bases in the middle. CDR3 loop: CASSEWGEGQPQHF. DNA for the CDR3: TGTGCCAGCAGTGAGTGGGGGGAGGGTCAGCCCCAGCATTTT.

The rearrangement joins TRBV4-1 to TRBJ2-3; D gene uncertain. The CDR3 has 13 residues. Germline assignment: CDR1 MGHRA and CDR2 YSYEKL. V was cut by 1 base and J by 8 bases, with 10 bases left in between. This chain's CDR3 is CASSQVFAVTQYF. For the CDR3, the DNA is TGCGCCAGCAGCCAAGTATTTGCGGTTACGCAGTATTTT.